A selection of T cell receptor beta chains follows, all from one sample in a study of blood T cell repertoires in COVID-19. Sequencing was performed with immunoSEQ multiplex PCR; in TCRdb, only in-frame clones are kept and a portion is missing. The profile shows over 150,000 clones, roughly 79% of them singletons. The sample consisted of peripheral blood. The receptors stem from a woman of 80 years or more with COVID-19, enrolled during active disease. Each CDR3 is given with its conserved first and last residue. The D gene is left open where the match is weak. Clone sizes are given selectively: once, few, many, or a class where the clone is expanded.

TRBD2 | TRBJ2-1 | . | TRBV28 | TGTGCCAGCACCCCTGGGGGGGATTCCTACAATGAGCAGTTCTTC | CASTPGGDSYNEQFF
. | TRBJ1-2 | . | TRBV19 | TGTGCCAGTAGTCAGAGACAGGCGGCAACCGTACACTATGGCTACACCTTC | CASSQRQAATVHYGYTF
TRBD1 | TRBJ2-3 | once | TRBV7-9 | TGTGCCAGCAGCTTAGGGGACAGGGCCTACACAGATACGCAGTATTTT | CASSLGDRAYTDTQYF
. | TRBJ2-4 | . | TRBV6-6 | TGTGCCAGCAGCCCAGGGGTGGCCAAAAACATTCAGTACTTC | CASSPGVAKNIQYF
. | TRBJ2-2 | . | TRBV5-1 | TGCGCCAGCGAAGGCAGGGGAGGGGCCGGCGGGGAGCTGTTTTTT | CASEGRGGAGGELFF
TRBD1 | TRBJ1-2 | . | TRBV19 | TGTGCCAGTAGTATCGGGACAGGGTATAACTATGGCTACACCTTC | CASSIGTGYNYGYTF
. | TRBJ1-2 | . | TRBV24-1 | TGTGCCACCAGTGATGGCAGGCTCTATGGCTACACCTTC | CATSDGRLYGYTF
. | TRBJ2-1 | . | TRBV14 | TGTGCCAGCAGCCCCACAGGGGTTTTTGGAAGCGGGGAGCAGTTCTTC | CASSPTGVFGSGEQFF
. | TRBJ1-6 | . | TRBV7-6 | TGTGCCAGCAGCCCCGGACACCCTGCCTATAATTCACCCCTCCACTTT | CASSPGHPAYNSPLHF
TRBD2 | TRBJ2-1 | . | TRBV19 | TGTGCCAGTAGCAGAACCGGGAGGCCGGACAATGAGCAGTTCTTC | CASSRTGRPDNEQFF
. | TRBJ2-7 | medium-sized | TRBV7-6 | TGTGCCAGCAGCCCTCTCTATAATAGCGGTGGGCACGAGCAGTACTTC | CASSPLYNSGGHEQYF
TRBD2 | TRBJ2-2 | . | TRBV11-2 | TGTGCCAGCAGCTTAGACGGGGGGGCGACCGGGGAGCTGTTTTTT | CASSLDGGATGELFF
. | TRBJ1-1 | . | TRBV29-1 | TGCAGCGCCAGACAAACCGGGTCGGGAACTGAAGCTTTCTTT | CSARQTGSGTEAFF
. | TRBJ1-1 | . | TRBV5-6 | TGTGCCAGCAGCTCATTTATGAGCGGGACACCAGGGGAAGCTTTCTTT | CASSSFMSGTPGEAFF
. | TRBJ1-3 | once | TRBV28 | TGTGCCAGCAGGGTCCTAGGCTGGCCTGGAAACACCATATATTTT | CASRVLGWPGNTIYF
TRBD2 | TRBJ2-7 | . | TRBV6-5 | TGTGCCAGCAGCGTCGAGGGACTAGGGTCCGAGCAGTACTTC | CASSVEGLGSEQYF
. | TRBJ1-2 | . | TRBV6-1 | TGTGCCAGCAGTGAAATGCAGGGCCTTGGCTATGGCTACACCTTC | CASSEMQGLGYGYTF
. | TRBJ1-4 | . | TRBV4-1 | TGCGCCAGTCTTGGGGGCTTAAATGAAAAACTGTTTTTT | CASLGGLNEKLFF
. | TRBJ1-5 | . | TRBV4-1 | TGCGCCAGCAGCCAACTTGCCGGGACAATCAATCAGCCCCAGCATTTT | CASSQLAGTINQPQHF
. | TRBJ2-2 | . | TRBV20-1 | TGCAGTGCTAGTAGTCAGGGCCCCGGGGAGCTGTTTTTT | CSASSQGPGELFF
. | TRBJ2-1 | . | TRBV3-1/TRBV3-2 | TGTGCCAGCAGTCTAACTAGAAATGAGCAGTTCTTC | CASSLTRNEQFF
TRBD1 | TRBJ2-1 | . | TRBV23-1 | TGCGCCAGCTTTCCCAAAACCCCGGACAGGGAGTCGGGTGAGCAGTTCTTC | CASFPKTPDRESGEQFF
. | TRBJ1-2 | few | TRBV7-2 | TGTGCCAGCAGCTTAGCCAGGGGAGCTAACTATGGCTACACCTTC | CASSLARGANYGYTF
TRBD2 | TRBJ2-2 | . | TRBV10-3 | TGTGCCATCAACACCGGGCTAGCGGGGGTACACACCGGGGAGCTGTTTTTT | CAINTGLAGVHTGELFF
. | TRBJ2-7 | . | TRBV12-3/TRBV12-4 | TGTGCCAGCAGTTTTGACGGAGCCTACGAGCAGTACTTC | CASSFDGAYEQYF
TRBD2 | TRBJ2-2 | . | TRBV27 | TGTGCCAGCAGTCCCCGTGGGGCGGGAGGGCCGGTCGGGGAGCTGTTTTTT | CASSPRGAGGPVGELFF
. | TRBJ1-1 | . | TRBV12-3/TRBV12-4 | TGTGCCAGCAGTTTTCGGGGATGGACTGAAGCTTTCTTT | CASSFRGWTEAFF
TRBD1 | TRBJ1-6 | few | TRBV4-2 | TGTGCCAGCAGCAAGGACAGGGACATTAATTCACCCCTCCACTTT | CASSKDRDINSPLHF